The clone carrying this T cell receptor beta chain was observed many times. Its specificity is unknown. These data come from a study of identical twins. cDNA molecules carried unique molecular identifiers, and template switching added a universal primer site. TCRdb reanalysed the 5' RACE reads using MiXCR and keeps one entry per CDR3 protein. The table includes 650,000 to 800,000 distinct CDR3 sequences, approximately 9% detected once. Overall study findings and caveats: Insertions were reduced in abundant cord blood beta clonotypes but not in memory repertoires.

Germline CDR1 is SGHDN and CDR2 is FVKESK. CDR3 length: 13 residues. This sample was also put to use in a study of yellow fever vaccine responses in identical twins.

The receptor was isolated from a woman between 18 and 29 years old in good health. The sequenced sample consisted of PBMCs. The rearrangement joins TRBV14 to TRBJ2-3; D may be TRBD2 (6 bases). This CDR3 is CATRASGTDTQYF. The CDR3 DNA is TGTGCAACCAGGGCTAGCGGCACAGATACGCAGTATTTT.